A single sample is the source of the 14 T cell receptor beta chains below, sequenced in a study of T cell responses to AZD1222 COVID-19 vaccine. Assay: immunoSEQ multiplex PCR; the TCRdb copy retains only in-frame clones and omits some. The sample has 80,000 to 100,000 clones, just over 85% seen once. This material consisted of peripheral blood, taken 28 days after the second AZD1222 dose. These receptors were collected from an adult who received the AZD1222 COVID-19 vaccine.

The rearrangement uses TRBV29-1 and TRBJ1-1, with no clear D. The CDR3 sequence is 12 residues long. In germline, CDR1 is SQVTM, CDR2 ANQGSEA. Trimming cost V 5 bases and J 1 base, with 8 bases left between them. The CDR3 spells CSVMPRNTEAFF. CDR3 in DNA: TGCAGCGTTATGCCCAGGAACACTGAAGCTTTCTTT.

This clone appeared a few times. V and J are TRBV28 and TRBJ1-2; 7 nucleotides match TRBD1. Germline lookup yields CDR1 MDHEN and CDR2 SYDVKM. The junction had 5 bases not matched to a gene; V was cut back by 2 bases and J by 5 bases. CDR3 length: 14 amino acids. CDR3 amino acids: CASSLATGTYGYTF. Written as DNA, the CDR3 is TGTGCCAGCAGTTTAGCGACAGGGACGTATGGCTACACCTTC.

V is TRBV10-2 and J is TRBJ1-6; D is uncertain. This CDR3 is built from 15 residues. CDR1 is WSHSY, CDR2 SAAADI, per germline. The germline V and J ends were trimmed by 0 bases and 6 bases, with 9 bases remaining between them. CDR3: CASSESSAGNSPLHF. DNA for the CDR3: TGCGCCAGCAGTGAGTCGAGCGCGGGTAATTCACCCCTCCACTTT.

The rearrangement links TRBV7-3 to TRBJ2-2; possible D gene TRBD2, 6 bases. V was pared by 5 bases and J by 1 base, with 14 bases between. The CDR3 has 16 amino acids. Germline V gene lookup returns CDR1 SGHTA and CDR2 FQGTGA. DNA for the CDR3: TGTGCCAGCAGCCCAGCAGGCGGGAAGAACACCGGGGAGCTGTTTTTT. It encodes CASSPAGGKNTGELFF.

This chain connects TRBV9 to TRBJ1-5, with TRBD1 matching 10 bases. V lost 3 bases to trimming and J lost 7 bases; unmatched junction nucleotides: 4. Per germline, CDR1 SGDLS and CDR2 YYNGEE. CDR3 length: 14 amino acids. The CDR3 loop reads CASSARDRGQPQHF. Here the CDR3 DNA reads TGTGCCAGCAGCGCCCGGGACAGGGGCCAGCCCCAGCATTTT. The variable domain in full, completed from reference TRBV9 and TRBJ1-5, reads DSGVTQTPKHLITATGQRVTLRCSPRSGDLSVYWYQQSLDQGLQFLIQYYNGEERAKGNILERFSAQQFPDLHSELNLSSLELGDSALYFCASSARDRGQPQHFGDGTRLSIL.

This chain connects TRBV6-5 to TRBJ2-7, with unresolved D. V was trimmed by 5 bases and J by 6 bases, leaving 11 bases between them. CDR1 and CDR2 (germline): MNHEY, SVGAGI. CDR3 length: 12 amino acids. The CDR3 nucleotides are TGTGCCAGCAGTCCCATTCTCAGCGAGCAGTACTTC. It translates to CASSPILSEQYF.

CDR3 residues: CASIPLPGGYTF. The CDR3 DNA is TGTGCCAGCATTCCCCTACCCGGTGGCTACACCTTC. The rearrangement uses TRBV6-5 and TRBJ1-2; D gene unclear. Trimming removed 7 bases at V and 7 bases at J, with 13 bases between. The CDR3 is 12 residues long. Germline CDR1 and CDR2: MNHEY and SVGAGI.

This clone was counted once. The CDR3 region is CSVGREGNEQFF. The CDR3 bases are TGCAGCGTGGGGCGGGAGGGAAATGAGCAGTTCTTC. This rearrangement joins TRBV29-1 to TRBJ2-1, with 9 bases lining up with TRBD2. Trimming cost V 6 bases and J 7 bases; bases outside gene matches: 4. Germline CDR1 SQVTM, CDR2 ANQGSEA. The CDR3 has 12 residues.

The chain couples TRBV5-1 to TRBJ1-5; possibly TRBD1 for D (6 bases). The CDR3 sequence is 13 residues long. V was cut by 4 bases and J by 7 bases, with 12 bases left in between. The germline CDR1 and CDR2 sequences are SGHRS and YFSETQ. The CDR3 coding sequence is TGCGCCAGCAGCCCTAACCAGGGGCAGCCCCAGCATTTT. As protein: CASSPNQGQPQHF.

The chain recombines TRBV10-3 with TRBJ1-2; 8 bases are shared with TRBD1. The junction had 4 bases not matched to a gene; V was cut back by 2 bases and J by 8 bases. Germline assignment: CDR1 ENHRY and CDR2 SYGVKD. This CDR3 has 13 amino acids. Here the CDR3 DNA reads TGTGCCATCAGTGAGGGGACAGGAGAAGGCTACACCTTC. Translated, it gives CAISEGTGEGYTF.

The J gene is TRBJ2-1, the V gene TRBV9; D is possibly TRBD1 (6 bases). Germline V gene data show CDR1 as SGDLS and CDR2 as YYNGEE. The CDR3 runs to 15 residues. V shed 0 bases and J shed 4 bases, with 11 bases lying between them. The CDR3 protein is CASSVVDRAYNEQFF. The CDR3, as DNA: TGTGCCAGCAGCGTAGTGGACAGAGCGTACAATGAGCAGTTCTTC.

The chain is built from TRBV7-2 and TRBJ1-2; TRBD1 might be the D (5 bases). The CDR3 has 14 amino acids. V dropped 5 bases and J dropped 8 bases, with 18 bases sitting between them. Germline V gene lookup returns CDR1 SGHTA and CDR2 FQGNSA. CDR3 loop: CASSQGVTRRGYTF. CDR3 bases: TGTGCCAGCAGCCAAGGGGTGACCCGCCGGGGCTACACCTTC.

This chain uses TRBV10-3 with TRBJ2-7; 10 bases line up with TRBD1. This CDR3 spans 15 amino acids. With 11 bases clipped from V and 0 bases from J, the junction kept 10 bases outside the gene matches. Germline V gives CDR1 ENHRY, CDR2 SYGVKD. CDR3 sequence (DNA): TGTGCCCTATCTCCCGGGACAGGGGACTCCTACGAGCAGTACTTC. It yields the protein CALSPGTGDSYEQYF.

The chain employs TRBV5-1 and TRBJ2-5; 8 nucleotides agree with TRBD1. Germline CDR1 is SGHRS and CDR2 is YFSETQ. J was trimmed by 4 bases and V by 9 bases; bases with no gene match: 8. The CDR3 has 13 amino acids. The DNA of the CDR3 is TGCGCCACCTCGACAGGGGCGTCAGAGACCCAGTACTTC. It yields the protein CATSTGASETQYF.